A selection of T cell receptor beta chains follows, all from one sample in a study of naive and memory T cell subsets. One entry per CDR3 protein results from TCRdb running MiXCR on the UMI-ligation and nested PCR reads. The sample includes around 160,000 distinct CDR3 sequences, approximately 17% of them seen just once. The specimen was naive CD4+ T cells from blood. These receptors originate from a human donor in good health. Each CDR3 is given with its conserved first and last residue. Each record gives: V gene, D gene, J gene, CDR3 length, clone size, CDR3 DNA, CDR3 protein. The D gene is left open where the match is weak. A row's size may be missing; if present it is once, few, many or a size class.

TRBV6-5	TRBD1	TRBJ1-3	14	NA	TGTGCCACCCAAGTCAGGGGGCAAGGAAACACCATATATTTT	CATQVRGQGNTIYF
TRBV18	TRBD2	TRBJ2-7	19	NA	TGTGCCAGCTCACCACGGATGAGTAGCGGGAGTTTGGTCGAGGCCGAGCAGTACTTC	CASSPRMSSGSLVEAEQYF
TRBV23-1	NA	TRBJ1-5	16	NA	TGCGCCAGCAGTCAGCCGGGTTCCAATTCCAATCAGCCCCAGCATTTT	CASSQPGSNSNQPQHF
TRBV7-2	NA	TRBJ1-2	13	NA	TGTGCCAGCGCGAGGGGGGGCGGGTTCGGCTACACCTTC	CASARGGGFGYTF
TRBV27	NA	TRBJ2-5	13	NA	TGTGCCAGCAGTTTCCGGCGTCAAGAGACCCAGTACTTC	CASSFRRQETQYF
TRBV9	TRBD2	TRBJ2-1	15	NA	TGTGCCAGCAGCGTAGGCGGGAGGGAGGGAAATGAGCAGTTCTTC	CASSVGGREGNEQFF
TRBV27	TRBD2	TRBJ2-1	15	few	TGTGCCAGCAGTTTATCCAGCGGGATATCTGATGAGCAGTTCTTC	CASSLSSGISDEQFF
TRBV28	NA	TRBJ1-1	14	NA	TGTGCCAGCAGTCCTCGACAGTTGAACACTGAAGCTTTCTTT	CASSPRQLNTEAFF
TRBV14	TRBD2	TRBJ2-1	16	NA	TGTGCCAGCAGCCACGGGCTAGCGGGAGGATACAATGAGCAGTTCTTC	CASSHGLAGGYNEQFF
TRBV28	NA	TRBJ1-5	15	NA	TGTGCCAGCAGTTTAGACCCGGTCAACGGCGAGCCCCAGCATTTT	CASSLDPVNGEPQHF
TRBV7-2	TRBD2	TRBJ2-1	14	few	TGTGCCAGCAGCCTGGGACTACGAAACAATGAGCAGTTCTTC	CASSLGLRNNEQFF
TRBV30	NA	TRBJ2-7	11	few	TGTGCCTGGAGTGTGGGACCGAAGCAGTACTTC	CAWSVGPKQYF
TRBV12-5	TRBD2	TRBJ2-7	15	few	TGTGCTAGTGGTCCAAGACTAGCGGACGCGTACGAGCAGTACTTC	CASGPRLADAYEQYF
TRBV7-3	NA	TRBJ2-5	14	many	TGTGCCAGCAGTGCGACAGGTGTACAAGAGACCCAGTACTTC	CASSATGVQETQYF
TRBV2	NA	TRBJ2-1	13	many	TGTGCCAGCAGCGGGGGAGGTTCTTCTACTCGGTTCTTC	CASSGGGSSTRFF
TRBV21-1	NA	TRBJ2-7	14	NA	TGTGCCAGCAGCAAGGGCAGGGGAAGCTACGAGCAGTACTTC	CASSKGRGSYEQYF
TRBV5-1	TRBD2	TRBJ2-2	15	NA	TGCGCCAGCAGCTCTGATAGCGGGAGGACCGGGGAGCTGTTTTTT	CASSSDSGRTGELFF
TRBV7-9	TRBD1	TRBJ1-5	14	few	TGTGCCAGCAGCCGACAGGGGGGTAATCAGCCCCAGCATTTT	CASSRQGGNQPQHF
TRBV5-6	NA	TRBJ2-1	16	NA	TGTGCCAGCAGCCCCCTGGTGGGAGCTTCGGACAATGAGCAGTTCTTC	CASSPLVGASDNEQFF
TRBV5-4	NA	TRBJ1-1	12	few	TGTGCCAGCAGTGCGGAACGCACTGAAGCTTTCTTT	CASSAERTEAFF
TRBV19	NA	TRBJ1-1	13	NA	TGTGCCAGTAGCTTGACAGGTATCACTGAAGCTTTCTTT	CASSLTGITEAFF
TRBV20-1	TRBD1	TRBJ2-7	20	NA	TGCAGTGCAAGGGACAGGGGTTCGAAGGATGCTAGCCCAAGCTCCTACGAGCAGTACTTC	CSARDRGSKDASPSSYEQYF
TRBV5-6	NA	TRBJ2-5	13	NA	TGTGCCAGCAGCTTGGATCAGGGCGAGACCCAGTACTTC	CASSLDQGETQYF
TRBV6-1	NA	TRBJ1-6	16	few	TGTGCCAGCAGTGAAGGGGACATGACTCGCGGTTCACCCCTCCACTTT	CASSEGDMTRGSPLHF
TRBV20-1	NA	TRBJ2-5	13	many	TGCAGTGCTAGCGGGATTTCATTAGAGACCCAGTACTTC	CSASGISLETQYF
TRBV15	NA	TRBJ2-2	13	many	TGTGCCACCAGTCTGAAGTGGAGCGGGGAGCTGTTTTTT	CATSLKWSGELFF
TRBV7-9	NA	TRBJ2-1	14	once	TGTGCCAGCAGCTCCCTGGCGGAGTATACGGAGCAGTTCTTC	CASSSLAEYTEQFF
TRBV29-1	NA	TRBJ1-1	17	many	TGCAGCGTTGGCCCGACCCGGACAGTCACCAGCGACACTGAAGCTTTCTTT	CSVGPTRTVTSDTEAFF
TRBV12-3/TRBV12-4	NA	TRBJ2-4	14	few	TGTGCCAGCAGTCCCGGACTCAGCAAAAACATTCAGTACTTC	CASSPGLSKNIQYF
TRBV28	NA	TRBJ2-1	12	NA	TGTGCCACAGGACGATTTTACAATGAGCAGTTCTTC	CATGRFYNEQFF
TRBV7-6	NA	TRBJ1-2	14	NA	TGTGCCAGCAGCTTACAGCCGGCGGGTTATGGCTACACCTTC	CASSLQPAGYGYTF